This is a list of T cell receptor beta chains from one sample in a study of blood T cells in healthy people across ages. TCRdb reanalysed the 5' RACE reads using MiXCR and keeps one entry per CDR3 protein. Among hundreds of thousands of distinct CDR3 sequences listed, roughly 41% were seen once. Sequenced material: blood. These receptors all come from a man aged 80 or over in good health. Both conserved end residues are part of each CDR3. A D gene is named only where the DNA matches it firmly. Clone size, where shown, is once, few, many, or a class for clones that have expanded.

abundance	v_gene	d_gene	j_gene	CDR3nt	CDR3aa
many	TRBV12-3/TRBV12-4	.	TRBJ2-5	TGTGCCAGCAGTTTTCTCGGTGCAGGGGAGACCCAGTACTTC	CASSFLGAGETQYF
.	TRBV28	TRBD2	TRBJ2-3	TGTGCCAGCAGTCCAGCCTTCGCGGGGGGTACAGATACGCAGTATTTT	CASSPAFAGGTDTQYF
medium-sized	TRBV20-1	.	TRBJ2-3	TGCAGTGCGCCGGGAGTCTCACCCGCAGATACGCAGTATTTT	CSAPGVSPADTQYF
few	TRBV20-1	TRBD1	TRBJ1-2	TGCAGTGCTCCCGGGGAGGGGGCTGACCAGGGGGGCTACACCTTC	CSAPGEGADQGGYTF
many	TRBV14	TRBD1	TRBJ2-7	TGTGCCAGCAGCCGAAACAGGGGGCCGAGGAGCTCCTACGAGCAGTACTTC	CASSRNRGPRSSYEQYF
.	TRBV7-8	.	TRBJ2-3	TGTGCCAGCAGCTTAGCACCTACTAGAAGAGATACGCAGTATTTT	CASSLAPTRRDTQYF
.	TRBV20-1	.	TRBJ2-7	TGCAGTGCTAGTTTCGGGGGCTCCTACGAGCAGTACTTC	CSASFGGSYEQYF
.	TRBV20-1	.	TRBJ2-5	TGCAGTGCTAGAGATGTGGCCGTGACCCAGTACTTC	CSARDVAVTQYF
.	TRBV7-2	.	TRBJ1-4	TGTGCCAGCAGCTTAGACAGGGTGTCTAATGAAAAACTGTTTTTT	CASSLDRVSNEKLFF
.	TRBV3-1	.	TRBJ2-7	TGTGCCAGCAGCGGGTCTAGCCCCCTCGAGCAGTACTTC	CASSGSSPLEQYF
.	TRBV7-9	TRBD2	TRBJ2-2	TGTGCCAGCAGCTCAAGGAGACTAGCGGGAGAAACCGGGGAGCTGTTTTTT	CASSSRRLAGETGELFF
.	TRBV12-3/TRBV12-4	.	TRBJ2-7	TGTGTCAGCAGTTTCCGACAGGAGTGGAGCGAGCAGTACTTC	CVSSFRQEWSEQYF
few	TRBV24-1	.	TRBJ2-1	TGTGCCACCAGTGATCCACTGAATGGGCCCAATGAGCAGTTCTTC	CATSDPLNGPNEQFF
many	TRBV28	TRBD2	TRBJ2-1	TGTGCCAGCAGTCAACCTAGCGGGAGGAGCTACAATGAGCAGTTCTTC	CASSQPSGRSYNEQFF
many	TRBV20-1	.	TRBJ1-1	TGCAGTGCTAGAGGCCCGGGGAGCAACACTGAAGCTTTCTTT	CSARGPGSNTEAFF
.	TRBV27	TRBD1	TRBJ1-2	TGTGCCAGCAGTTCCGGCCTACAGGGGGCGAAAGGCTACACCTTC	CASSSGLQGAKGYTF
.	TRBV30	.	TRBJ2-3	TGTGCCTGGACAGGGGCATCAGGGACAGATACGCAGTATTTT	CAWTGASGTDTQYF
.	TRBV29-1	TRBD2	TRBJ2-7	TGCAGCGTAACTAGCGGGGGATACAATGAGCAGTACTTC	CSVTSGGYNEQYF
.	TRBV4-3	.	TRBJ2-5	TGCGCCAGCAACCAGGACACCAGGGACAAGACCCAGTACTTC	CASNQDTRDKTQYF
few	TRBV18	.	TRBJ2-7	TGTGCCAGCTCACCAAGCAGAAAACTTGGCGAGCAGTACTTC	CASSPSRKLGEQYF
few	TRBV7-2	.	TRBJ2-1	TGTGCCAGCAGCTTAGGGACGGAGTACAATGAGCAGTTCTTC	CASSLGTEYNEQFF
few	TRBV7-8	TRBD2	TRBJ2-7	TGTGCCAGCAGCCCGGGCCAGGGGGTTAGCGGGAGATCTGACGAGCAGTACTTC	CASSPGQGVSGRSDEQYF
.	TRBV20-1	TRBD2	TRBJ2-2	TGCAGTGCTTATCCCGGGACTAGCATGAACACCGGGGAGCTGTTTTTT	CSAYPGTSMNTGELFF
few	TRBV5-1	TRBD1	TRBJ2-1	TGCGCCAGCAGCCCCTGGACAGGGGAGAACAATGAGCAGTTCTTC	CASSPWTGENNEQFF
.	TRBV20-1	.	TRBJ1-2	TGCAGTGCTAGAGCGCCAGCGGGCTATGGCTACACCTTC	CSARAPAGYGYTF
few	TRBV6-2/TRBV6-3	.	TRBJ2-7	TGTGCCAGCAGCCTGAGTTCACCGGCCACCTACGAGCAGTACTTC	CASSLSSPATYEQYF
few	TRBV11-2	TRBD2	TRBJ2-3	TGTGCCAGCAGCTTACGCGGGGGGTTCCGTGATACGCAGTATTTT	CASSLRGGFRDTQYF
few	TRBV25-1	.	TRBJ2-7	TGTGCCAGCAGTAAAACTACAGGGTATGAGCAGTACTTC	CASSKTTGYEQYF
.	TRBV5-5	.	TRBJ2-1	TGTGCCAGCAGCTTGGATTGGGGTTTCAATGAGCAGTTCTTC	CASSLDWGFNEQFF
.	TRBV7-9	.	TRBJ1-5	TGTGCCAGCAGCACGGACGGCTTCGTGGGTCAGCCCCAGCATTTT	CASSTDGFVGQPQHF
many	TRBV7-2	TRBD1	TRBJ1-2	TGTGCCAGCAGCCCGGACAGGGATGGCTACACCTTC	CASSPDRDGYTF
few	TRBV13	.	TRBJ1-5	TGTGCCAGCAGCTTAGGAAGCGGCGACGCCCAGCATTTT	CASSLGSGDAQHF
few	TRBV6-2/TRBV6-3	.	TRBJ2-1	TGTGCCAGCATTAACCGGGACGGTCCCTACAATGAGCAGTTCTTC	CASINRDGPYNEQFF
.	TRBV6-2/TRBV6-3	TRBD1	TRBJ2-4	TGTGCCAGCAGAAGGACAGGGGAAAACATTCAGTACTTC	CASRRTGENIQYF
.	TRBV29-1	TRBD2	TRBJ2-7	TGCAGCGGCAGACTAGCGGGGGGTCTAAACGAGCAGTACTTC	CSGRLAGGLNEQYF
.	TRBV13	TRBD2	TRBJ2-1	TGTGCCAGCAGTCGGACTAGCCGGCCTGGGAGGTTCTTC	CASSRTSRPGRFF
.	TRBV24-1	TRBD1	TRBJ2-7	TGTGCCACCAGTGATTTGAGGGACAGTCACAACGAGCAGTACTTC	CATSDLRDSHNEQYF
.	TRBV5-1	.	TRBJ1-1	TGCGCCAGCAGGACCACCGGGACTGAGAACACTGAAGCTTTCTTT	CASRTTGTENTEAFF